The clone carrying this T cell receptor beta chain was seen a handful of times. The V gene's germline CDR1 is DFQATT and CDR2 SNEGSKA (reference sequence). The CDR3 has 14 amino acids. Trimming removed 0 bases at V and 8 bases at J, with 16 bases between. These data are taken from a study of blood T cells in healthy people across ages. The authors ran a second PCR of 7 to 11 cycles using a sample-barcoded 5' primer and a J-beta primer mix. TCRdb itself ran the 5' RACE reads through MiXCR, one entry per CDR3 protein. The sample holds about 1.7 million distinct CDR3 sequences; about 30% are singletons and the top ten take roughly 8.2%. Aged roughly 6 to 90, donors were systemically healthy Caucasians from Russia.

V is TRBV20-1 and J is TRBJ1-1; no clear D. The receptor comes from a woman between 25 and 40 years old in good health. The sequenced sample was blood. The CDR3 reads CSARDLGTAQEAFF. The CDR3 DNA reads TGCAGTGCTAGAGATCTTGGAACAGCTCAAGAAGCTTTCTTT.